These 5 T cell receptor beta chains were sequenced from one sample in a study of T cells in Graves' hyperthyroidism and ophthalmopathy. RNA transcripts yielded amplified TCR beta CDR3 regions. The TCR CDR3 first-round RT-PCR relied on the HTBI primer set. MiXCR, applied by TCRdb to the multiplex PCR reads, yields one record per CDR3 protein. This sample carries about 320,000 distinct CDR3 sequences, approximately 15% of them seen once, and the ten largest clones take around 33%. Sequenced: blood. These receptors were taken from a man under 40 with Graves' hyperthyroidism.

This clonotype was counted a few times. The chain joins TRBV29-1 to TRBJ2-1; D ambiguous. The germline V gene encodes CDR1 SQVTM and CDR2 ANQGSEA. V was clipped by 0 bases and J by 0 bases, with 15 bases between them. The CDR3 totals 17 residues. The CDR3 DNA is TGCAGCGTTGAAGATCAGAAGGGCTCCAGCTCCTACAATGAGCAGTTCTTC. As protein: CSVEDQKGSSSYNEQFF.

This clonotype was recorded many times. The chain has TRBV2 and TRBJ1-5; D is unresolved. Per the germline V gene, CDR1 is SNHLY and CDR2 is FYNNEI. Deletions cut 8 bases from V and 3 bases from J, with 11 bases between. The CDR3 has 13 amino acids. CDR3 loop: CASRTTINQPQHF. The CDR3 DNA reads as TGTGCCAGCCGGACGACCATCAATCAGCCCCAGCATTTT.

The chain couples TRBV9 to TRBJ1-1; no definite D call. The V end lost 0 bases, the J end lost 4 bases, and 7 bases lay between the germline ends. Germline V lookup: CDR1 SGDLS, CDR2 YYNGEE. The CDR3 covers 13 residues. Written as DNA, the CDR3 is TGTGCCAGCAGCGTAGAGCGGGGCACTGAAGCTTTCTTT. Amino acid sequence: CASSVERGTEAFF.

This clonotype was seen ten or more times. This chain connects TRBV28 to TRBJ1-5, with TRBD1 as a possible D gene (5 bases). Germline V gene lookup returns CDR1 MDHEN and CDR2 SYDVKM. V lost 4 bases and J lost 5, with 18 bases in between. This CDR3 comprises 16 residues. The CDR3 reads CASSSLGQGVDQPQHF. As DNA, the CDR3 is TGTGCCAGCAGTTCCCTCGGGCAGGGAGTAGATCAGCCCCAGCATTTT.

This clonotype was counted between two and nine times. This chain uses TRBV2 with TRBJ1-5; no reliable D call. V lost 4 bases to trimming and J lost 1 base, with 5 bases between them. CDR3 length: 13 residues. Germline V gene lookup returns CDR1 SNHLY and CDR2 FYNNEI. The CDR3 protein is CASSAGSNQPQHF. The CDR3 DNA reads TGTGCCAGCAGTGCCGGGAGCAATCAGCCCCAGCATTTT.